This T cell receptor (beta chain) was documented in a study of spatial heterogeneity in lung cancer (dated by TCRdb to between 2018 and 2021). Notes on the research overall: Beta-chain transcripts were consistently detected in greater numbers than alpha-chain transcripts, which likely reflects a higher abundance of beta-chain transcripts. TCR repertoire features were related to nonsynonymous mutation counts determined by whole-exome sequencing of tumor tissue. In non-small cell lung cancer, the study made a quantitative comparison of TCR alpha and beta repertoires among multiple tumor regions, matched nontumor lung and blood. In the raw uncorrected reads, each unique combination of TCR and UMI appeared more than ten times on average. Both alpha and beta chains were TCR-sequenced in samples taken at surgery, namely 220 tumor regions, around 64 matched nontumor lung samples and some 53 PBMC samples. Broader findings and caveats from the paper: Confirming at a functional level the hypothesis that regional TCRs recognize regional mutations was considered to require additional single-cell paired TCR alpha and beta sequencing.

As encoded in the germline V gene, CDR1 is SGHVS while CDR2 is FQNEAQ. The V end gives up 4 bases and the J end 5 bases, leaving 10 bases in the junction not matched to a gene. Its CDR3 holds 16 amino acids, cysteine through phenylalanine. Only the CDR3 DNA stays, 48 bases, in frame from base 1. This clonotype was seen many times. The antigen this receptor binds is unknown. Base qualities are not recorded, but no much larger clone differs from it by a single base. To prepare the library, 5' RACE was applied. Instrument on record: NextSeq 500. To allow correction of PCR and sequencing errors, the TCR library protocol tagged every TCR cDNA molecule with a unique molecular identifier. Per the original workflow: Decombinator tools were used for TCR identification, UMI-based error correction and CDR3 extraction. TCRs above a frequency of 2 per 1,000, corresponding to the top 1% of the tumor frequency distribution, were defined as expanded. Each repertoire was subsampled 100 times to 5,000 TCRs, after which Renyi diversity was computed with the R vegan package. To build CDR3 similarity networks, amino acid triplet string-kernel similarity was used, and CDR3s were connected when their pairwise similarity was above 0.82. TCRdb reprocessed the public reads (quality trimming at Q25 with fastp, clone calling with MiXCR) and kept in-frame beta chains. Rows with one shared CDR3 protein collapse into an entry with the most common genes and DNA. In this record, the V and J calls reflect TCRdb's handling and not the investigators' own analysis. This sample gives 35,000 to 50,000 distinct CDR3 sequences in total; just over 3% of them show up just once. The biggest ten clones account for about 34% of the sample.

Sample time point, as interpreted from the label and publication: sample taken at primary tumor resection. Donors were under 95 patients with early-stage, untreated non-small cell lung cancer from the lung TRACERx cohort. Without any cell sorting, TCR sequencing was performed on whole RNA extracted either from tumor and nontumor lung tissue or from cryopreserved PBMC samples. A patient was chosen for TCR sequencing only when enough RNA was available from at least two tumor regions. Tumor and adjacent nontumor lung specimens were reviewed by a lung pathologist before selection. The sequenced sample was normal lung tissue next to the tumor, obtained at surgery. The sequence derives from a male donor with early-stage non-small cell lung cancer. In this chain, TRBV7-8 is recombined with TRBJ1-1; 10 junctional bases match TRBD1. The DNA reads TGTGCCAGCAGCTCTAGGACAGGGGGTTCCCCGACTGAAGCTTTCTTT. This codes for CASSSRTGGSPTEAFF.